One T cell receptor (beta chain) is described in this entry. Its antigen is unknown. The record originates from a study of T cells in narcolepsy. Produced via immunoSEQ multiplex PCR; TCRdb's table is partial and in-frame only. The table lists some 32,000 clones, roughly 78% of them singletons. Broader study findings: HCRT-specific and TRIB2-specific autoreactive clonotypes appeared among same-patient CSF and blood CD4+ clonotypes.

The CDR3 covers 14 residues. The germline V gene encodes CDR1 MNHNS and CDR2 SASEGT. With 4 bases clipped from V and 7 bases from J, the junction kept 9 bases outside the gene matches. The receptor was isolated from a human donor with narcolepsy. The chain recombines TRBV6-1 with TRBJ1-2; 7 bases agree with TRBD1. The specimen sequenced was CD45RA- memory CD4+ T cells from PBMCs. This CDR3 is CASSVKDRSIGYTF. CDR3 DNA sequence: TGTGCCAGCAGTGTAAAGGACAGGTCCATTGGCTACACCTTC.